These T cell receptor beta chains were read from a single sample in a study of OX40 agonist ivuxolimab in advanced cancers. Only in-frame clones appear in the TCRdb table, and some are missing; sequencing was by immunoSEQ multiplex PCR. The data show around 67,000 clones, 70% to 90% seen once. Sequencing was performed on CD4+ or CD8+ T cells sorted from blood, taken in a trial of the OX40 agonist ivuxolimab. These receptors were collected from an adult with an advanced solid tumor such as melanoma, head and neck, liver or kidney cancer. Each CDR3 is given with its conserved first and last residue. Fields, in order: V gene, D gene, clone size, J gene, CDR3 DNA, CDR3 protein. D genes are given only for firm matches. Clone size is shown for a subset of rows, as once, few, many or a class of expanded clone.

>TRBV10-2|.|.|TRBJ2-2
TGCGCCAGCAGTGAGTCAGGGACCAGGAGGGGCACCGGGGAGCTGTTTTTT
CASSESGTRRGTGELFF
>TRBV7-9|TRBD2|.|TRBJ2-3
TGTGCCAGCAGCCCGAGCGGTCTAGCGGGGGTCAGAGATACGCAGTATTTT
CASSPSGLAGVRDTQYF
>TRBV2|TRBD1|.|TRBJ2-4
TGTGCCAGCAGTGCGACAGGGCAGAACATTCAGTACTTC
CASSATGQNIQYF
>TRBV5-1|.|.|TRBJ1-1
TGCGCCAGCAGCATTGAGCCGAACACTGAAGCTTTCTTT
CASSIEPNTEAFF
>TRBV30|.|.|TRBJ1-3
TGTGCCTCCCACCGAGGGACCTCTGGAAACACCATATATTTT
CASHRGTSGNTIYF
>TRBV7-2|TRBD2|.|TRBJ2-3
TGTGCCAGCAGCGCCTGGACTAGCGGGGGGCGGGATACGCAGTATTTT
CASSAWTSGGRDTQYF
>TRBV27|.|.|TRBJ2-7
TGTGCCAGCAGTGGGGCCAACTCCTACGAGCAGTACTTC
CASSGANSYEQYF
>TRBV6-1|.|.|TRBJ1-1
TGTGCCAGCAGATTCACAGGTGAGAACACTGAAGCTTTCTTT
CASRFTGENTEAFF
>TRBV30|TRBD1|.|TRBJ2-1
TGTGCCTGGAGTCCGACAGGGGTTTGGTACAATGAGCAGTTCTTC
CAWSPTGVWYNEQFF
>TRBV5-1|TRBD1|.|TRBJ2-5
TGCGCCAGCAGCAGACAGGGAGAGGAGACCCAGTACTTC
CASSRQGEETQYF
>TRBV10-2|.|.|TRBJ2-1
TGCGCCAGCAGTGAAGGGGACTCTTCCTACAATGAGCAGTTCTTC
CASSEGDSSYNEQFF
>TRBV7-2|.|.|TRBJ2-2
TGTGCCAGCAGCCCGCGTTTCGCCGGGGAGCTGTTTTTT
CASSPRFAGELFF
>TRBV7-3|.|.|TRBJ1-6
TGTGCCAGCAGCGACGCCCAGTCCCATAATTCACCCCTCCACTTT
CASSDAQSHNSPLHF
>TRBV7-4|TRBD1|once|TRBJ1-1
TGTGCCAGCAGCTTCAGACAGGGGGTCAACACTGAAGCTTTCTTT
CASSFRQGVNTEAFF
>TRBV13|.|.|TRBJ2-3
TGTGCCAGCAGCTATCGAGGGGGGAGCACAGATACGCAGTATTTT
CASSYRGGSTDTQYF
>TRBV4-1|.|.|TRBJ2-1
TGCGCCAGCAGCCAAGTGTCGTTCGGAGGGAGGGAGCAGTTCTTC
CASSQVSFGGREQFF
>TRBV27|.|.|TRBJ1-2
TGTGCCAGCAGTTGGGGGGGGGAGGCCTATGGCTACACCTTC
CASSWGGEAYGYTF
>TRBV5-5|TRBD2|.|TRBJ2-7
TGTGCCAGCAGCTCTAGACTAGCGGGAGGGCCTGAAGAGCAGTACTTC
CASSSRLAGGPEEQYF
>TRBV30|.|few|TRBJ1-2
TGTGCCGGGGCCCGGAGTAATGGCTACACCTTC
CAGARSNGYTF
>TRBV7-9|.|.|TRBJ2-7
TGTGCCAGCAGCCGAGTCACAGGGACCGAGCAGTACTTC
CASSRVTGTEQYF
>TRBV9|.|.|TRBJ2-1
TGTGCCAGCAGCGAGGGGGACCGCCTTAGGGGGCAGTTCTTC
CASSEGDRLRGQFF
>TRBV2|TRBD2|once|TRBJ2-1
TGTGCCAGCAGTGGGGGACTAGCTTACTCCTACAATGAGCAGTTCTTC
CASSGGLAYSYNEQFF
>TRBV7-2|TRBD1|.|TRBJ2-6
TGTGCCAGCAGCACCCAAAGTGGACAGGGATTTGGGGCCAACGTCCTGACTTTC
CASSTQSGQGFGANVLTF
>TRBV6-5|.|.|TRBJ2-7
TGTGCCAGCAGTTACTCGATGACCGCCACCTCCTACGAGCAGTACTTC
CASSYSMTATSYEQYF
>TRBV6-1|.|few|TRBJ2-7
TGTGCCAGCGAGCGAAGGGGGGATAGCTCCTACGAGCAGTACTTC
CASERRGDSSYEQYF
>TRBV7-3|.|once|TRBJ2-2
TGTGCCAGCAGCTTACAGGGCCGGACCGGGGAGCTGTTTTTT
CASSLQGRTGELFF
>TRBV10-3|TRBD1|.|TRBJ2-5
TGTGCCATCAGTGGCAGGACAGGGCAAGAGACCCAGTACTTC
CAISGRTGQETQYF
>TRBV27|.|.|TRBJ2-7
TGTGCCAGTTCCCCCCGGGCTGGACCCTACGAGCAGTACTTC
CASSPRAGPYEQYF
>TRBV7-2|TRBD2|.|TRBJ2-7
TGTGCCAGCAGCTCCCGGACTAGCGGGATCTACGAGCAGTACTTC
CASSSRTSGIYEQYF
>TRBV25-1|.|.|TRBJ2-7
TGTGCCAGCAGTGCGGGACACGGCGGGCAGTACTTC
CASSAGHGGQYF
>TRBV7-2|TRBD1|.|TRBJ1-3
TGTGCCAGCAGCCCGGTAGGGACAGGGAAAGGAAACACCATATATTTT
CASSPVGTGKGNTIYF
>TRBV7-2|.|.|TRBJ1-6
TGTGCCAGCAGCCCATTCGGGGGAGGGAGTAATTCACCCCTCCACTTT
CASSPFGGGSNSPLHF
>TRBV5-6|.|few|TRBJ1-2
TGTGCCAGCAGCTTTAGGAAGACAGACTATGGCTACACCTTC
CASSFRKTDYGYTF
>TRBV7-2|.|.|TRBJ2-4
TGTGCCAGCAGTTCATCCCTGGCTAGCAAAAACATTCAGTACTTC
CASSSSLASKNIQYF
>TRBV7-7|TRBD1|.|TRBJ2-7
TGTGCCAGCAGTCGGGACAGGGGGAGCGAGCAGTACTTC
CASSRDRGSEQYF
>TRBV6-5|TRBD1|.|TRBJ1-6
TGTGCCAGCAGGCGACAGGGTAATTCACCCCTCCACTTT
CASRRQGNSPLHF
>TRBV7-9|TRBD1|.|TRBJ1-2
TGTGCCAGCAGCCCTAGACAGGGAGGTTGGTCGGGCTACACCTTC
CASSPRQGGWSGYTF
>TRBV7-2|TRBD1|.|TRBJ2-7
TGTGCCAACAGCTTAGTTCCAGGGGGCTCCTACGAGCAGTACTTC
CANSLVPGGSYEQYF
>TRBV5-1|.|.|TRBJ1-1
TGCGCCAGCAGCTTGGGAAACAAGAACACTGAAGCTTTCTTT
CASSLGNKNTEAFF
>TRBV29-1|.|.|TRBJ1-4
TGCAGCGTTGAAGATCTCGACAGTTATGAAAAACTGTTTTTT
CSVEDLDSYEKLFF
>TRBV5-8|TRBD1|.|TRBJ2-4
TGTGCCAGCAGCTTGGAGGGCAGGGGGCAGGACATTCAGTACTTC
CASSLEGRGQDIQYF
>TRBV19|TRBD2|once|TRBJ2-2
TGTGCCAGTAGTTTCGCGGGGGGGCCAGCCGGGGAGCTGTTTTTT
CASSFAGGPAGELFF
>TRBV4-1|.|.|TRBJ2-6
TGCGCCAGCAGCCGCCCGACAGACTCTGGGGCCAACGTCCTGACTTTC
CASSRPTDSGANVLTF